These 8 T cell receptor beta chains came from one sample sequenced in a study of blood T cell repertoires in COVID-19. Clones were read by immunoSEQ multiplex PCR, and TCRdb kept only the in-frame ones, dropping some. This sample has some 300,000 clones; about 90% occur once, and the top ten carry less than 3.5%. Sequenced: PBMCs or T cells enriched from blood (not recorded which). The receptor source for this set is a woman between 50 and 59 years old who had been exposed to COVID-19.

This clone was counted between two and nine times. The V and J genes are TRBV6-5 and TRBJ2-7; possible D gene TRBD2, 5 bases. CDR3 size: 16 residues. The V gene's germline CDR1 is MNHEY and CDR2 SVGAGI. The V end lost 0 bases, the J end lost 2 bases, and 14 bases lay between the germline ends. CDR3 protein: CASSYSHTGNTYEQYF. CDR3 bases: TGTGCCAGCAGTTACTCCCACACCGGGAACACCTACGAGCAGTACTTC.

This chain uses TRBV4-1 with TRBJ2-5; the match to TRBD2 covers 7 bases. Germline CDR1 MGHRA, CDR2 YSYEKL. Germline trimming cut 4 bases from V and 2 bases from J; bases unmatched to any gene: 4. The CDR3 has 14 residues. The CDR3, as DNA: TGCGCCAGCAGCCCGACGGGACTACAAGAGACCCAGTACTTC. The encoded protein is CASSPTGLQETQYF.

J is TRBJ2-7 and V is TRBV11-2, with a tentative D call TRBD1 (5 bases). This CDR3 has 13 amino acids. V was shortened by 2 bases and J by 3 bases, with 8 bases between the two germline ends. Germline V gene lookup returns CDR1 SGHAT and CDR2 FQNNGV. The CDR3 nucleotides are TGTGCCAGCAGCTTACTTGACAGCTACGAGCAGTACTTC. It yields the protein CASSLLDSYEQYF.

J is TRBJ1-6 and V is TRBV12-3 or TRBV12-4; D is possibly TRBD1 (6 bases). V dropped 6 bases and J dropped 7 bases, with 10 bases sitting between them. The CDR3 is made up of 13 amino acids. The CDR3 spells CASRPGQNSPLHF. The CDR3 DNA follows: TGTGCCAGCAGACCGGGACAAAATTCACCCCTCCACTTT.

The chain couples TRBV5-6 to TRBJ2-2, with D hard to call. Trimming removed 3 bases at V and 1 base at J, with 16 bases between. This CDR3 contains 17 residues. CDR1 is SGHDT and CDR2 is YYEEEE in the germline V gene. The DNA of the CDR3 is TGTGCCAGCAGCTCCGAAAGACACGGTAGGAACACCGGGGAGCTGTTTTTT. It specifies CASSSERHGRNTGELFF.

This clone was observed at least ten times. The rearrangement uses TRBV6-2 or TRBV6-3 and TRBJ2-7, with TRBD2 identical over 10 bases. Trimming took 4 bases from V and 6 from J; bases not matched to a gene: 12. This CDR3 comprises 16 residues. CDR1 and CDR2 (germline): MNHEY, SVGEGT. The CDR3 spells CASSSARAGGRGEQYF. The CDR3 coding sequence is TGTGCCAGCAGTTCCGCGCGAGCGGGGGGGCGAGGCGAGCAGTACTTC.

Written as DNA, the CDR3 is TGTGCCAGCAGCTTTTTTTTCTCCCCGGCGGCAGGGGTTGGCTACACCTTC. Its translation is CASSFFFSPAAGVGYTF. The chain is built from TRBV5-5 and TRBJ1-2; D perhaps matches TRBD1 (6 bases). Trimming cost V 2 bases and J 7 bases, with 24 bases left between them. CDR1 is SGHKS, CDR2 YYEKEE, per germline (reference sequence). There are 17 residues in the CDR3.

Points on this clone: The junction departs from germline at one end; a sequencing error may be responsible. This CDR3 is CSVAGGFNNEQFF. CDR3 nucleotide sequence: TGCAGCGTTGCAGGGGGCTTCAACAATGAGCAATTCTTC. The V call is TRBV29-1, the J call TRBJ2-1; TRBD1 aligns across 8 bases. Germline CDR1 is SQVTM and CDR2 is ANQGSEA. The CDR3 is made up of 13 amino acids.